Each of the 8 T cell receptor beta chains below was sequenced from the same sample in a study of CD8+ T cells in alopecia areata. Time point: mouse skin 6 weeks after grafting, around onset of hair loss. Extracted RNA was reverse transcribed, and the resulting cDNA served as sequencing template. Sequencing was performed with immunoSEQ multiplex PCR; in TCRdb, only in-frame clones are kept and a portion is missing. Recorded here are 4,500 to 7,000 clones, none singletons. Sequencing used skin, obtained at week 6. The receptor source for this set is a C3H/HeJ mouse with alopecia areata. The strain's MHC haplotype is H2-k.

Regarding this clone: Gene names are the mouse ones. The CDR3 end falls 4 residues outside the read, so it is completed with the germline J gene. The chain joins TRBV19 to TRBJ1-1; 7 bases map to TRBD1. The germline CDR1 and CDR2 sequences are FNHDT and SITEND (reference sequence). V trimming: 6 bases; J trimming: 0 bases; junction bases outside the gene matches: 2. This CDR3 spans 13 amino acids. The DNA read from the CDR3 is TGTGCCAGCACCGGGACAGCAAACACA. Translation gives CASTGTANT. The whole CDR3 protein reads CASTGTANTEVFF.

This clone was picked up many times. Mouse gene names and germline throughout. CDR3 DNA (partial): TGCACCTGCAGTGCACCCCGGGACAAAGAC. It yields the protein CTCSAPRDKD. The complete CDR3 sequence is CTCSAPRDKDTQYF. This chain joins TRBV1 and TRBJ2-5, with D perhaps TRBD1 (6 bases). The read ends 4 residues shy of where the CDR3 ends; the end is completed using the germline J gene. Germline V gene sequence: CDR1 NSQYPW, CDR2 LRSPGD (reference sequence). This CDR3 is 14 amino acids long.

This clone was observed many times. Gene names follow the mouse nomenclature. The read comes to an end 4 residues before the CDR3 does, leaving the germline J gene to fill in the end. The chain joins TRBV1 to TRBJ1-1; D is unresolved. The V gene's germline CDR1 is NSQYPW and CDR2 LRSPGD (reference sequence). The CDR3 has 14 residues. V was shortened by 1 base and J by 1 base, with 7 bases between the two germline ends. The sequenced part of the CDR3 DNA is TGCACCTGCAGTGCAGTAGACAAAAACACA. Protein sequence: CTCSAVDKNT. The entire CDR3 protein is CTCSAVDKNTEVFF.

This clone has ten or more counts. Gene names refer to mouse genes. The CDR3 goes on 4 residues after the read ends, and that part is filled in from the germline J gene. This chain connects TRBV1 to TRBJ2-1; D is possibly TRBD1 (5 bases). Germline CDR1 is NSQYPW and CDR2 is LRSPGD (reference sequence). This CDR3 has 14 amino acids. Trimming removed 0 bases from V and 6 bases from J, with 9 bases in between. CDR3 region: CTCSADEGSAEQFF. Incomplete CDR3 DNA: TGCACCTGCAGTGCAGATGAGGGGAGTGCT. The full variable domain, completed using reference TRBV1 and TRBJ2-1, is VTLLEQNPRWRLVPRGQAVNLRCILKNSQYPWMSWYQQDLQKQLQWLFTLRSPGDKEVKSLPGADYLATRVTDTELRLQVANMSQGRTLYCTCSADEGSAEQFFGPGTRLTVL.

This clone showed up just a few times. The listed genes are named as in mouse. The read gets to within 4 residues of the CDR3 end, and the germline J gene fills in the rest. This rearrangement joins TRBV31 to TRBJ2-3; D might be TRBD2 (6 bases). Deletions cut 0 bases from V and 0 bases from J, with 7 bases between. The CDR3 covers 14 residues. Germline CDR1 is GKSSPN and CDR2 is SITVG. CDR3 DNA, as far as it was read: TGTGCCTGGAGTCTGGGGACTAGTGCAGAA. This codes for CAWSLGTSAE. The whole CDR3 region reads CAWSLGTSAETLYF.

This clone was detected many times. Gene names refer to mouse genes. The sequence runs out 4 residues before the end of the CDR3; the remainder is reconstructed from the germline J gene. This chain uses TRBV13-2 with TRBJ2-5; D uncertain. CDR1 and CDR2 from the germline V gene are NNHNN and SYGAGS (reference sequence). CDR3 length: 14 amino acids. The V and J ends lost 0 bases and 0 bases respectively, with 5 bases between them. CDR3 sequence: CASGDVRNQDTQYF. The DNA read from the CDR3 is TGTGCCAGCGGTGATGTCAGAAACCAAGAC.

Regarding this clone: Germline and genes: mouse. CDR3 in amino acids: CASGDASYQDTQYF. Partial CDR3 DNA: TGTGCCAGCGGTGATGCCAGCTACCAAGAC. The V and J genes are TRBV13-2 and TRBJ2-5; D ambiguous. The sequenced fragment ends 4 residues before the CDR3 boundary, so the rest is inferred from the germline J gene. The CDR3 totals 14 residues. In germline, CDR1 is NNHNN, CDR2 SYGAGS (reference sequence). V gave up 0 bases and J gave up 1 base, with 6 bases separating them.

This clone has just a few counts. The gene symbols are mouse symbols. The read halts 4 residues ahead of the CDR3 end, with the missing end drawn from the germline J gene. This chain uses TRBV13-3 with TRBJ2-7, with D perhaps TRBD1 (6 bases). V dropped 4 bases and J dropped 0 bases, with 8 bases sitting between them. Germline V gene lookup returns CDR1 NNHDY and CDR2 SYVADS. The CDR3 has 13 residues. The DNA read from the CDR3 is TGTGCCAGCAGTCAGGGGAGCTCCTAT. Protein: CASSQGSSY. The entire CDR3 protein reads CASSQGSSYEQYF.